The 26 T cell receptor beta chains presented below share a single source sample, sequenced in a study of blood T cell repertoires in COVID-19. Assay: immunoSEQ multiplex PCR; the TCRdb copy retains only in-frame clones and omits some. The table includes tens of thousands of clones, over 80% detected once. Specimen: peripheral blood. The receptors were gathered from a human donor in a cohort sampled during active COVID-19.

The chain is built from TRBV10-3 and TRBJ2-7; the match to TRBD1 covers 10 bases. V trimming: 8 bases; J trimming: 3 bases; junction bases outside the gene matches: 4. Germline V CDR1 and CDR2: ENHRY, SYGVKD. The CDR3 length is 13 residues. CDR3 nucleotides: TGTGCCATCGGCGGACAGGGGGACTACGAGCAGTACTTC. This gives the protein CAIGGQGDYEQYF.

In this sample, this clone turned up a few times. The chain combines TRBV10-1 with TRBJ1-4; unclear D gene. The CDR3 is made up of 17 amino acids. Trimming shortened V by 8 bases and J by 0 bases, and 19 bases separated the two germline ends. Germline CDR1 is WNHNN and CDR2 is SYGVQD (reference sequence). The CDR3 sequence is CASLRVRSDTTNEKLFF. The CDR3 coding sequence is TGCGCCAGCTTGAGGGTTAGGTCAGATACAACTAATGAAAAACTGTTTTTT.

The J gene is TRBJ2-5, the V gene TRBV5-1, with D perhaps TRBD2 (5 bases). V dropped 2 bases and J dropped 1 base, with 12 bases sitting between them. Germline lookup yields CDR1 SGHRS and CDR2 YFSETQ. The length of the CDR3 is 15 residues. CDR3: CASSFLPGGQETQYF. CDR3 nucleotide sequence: TGCGCCAGCAGCTTCCTCCCCGGAGGCCAAGAGACCCAGTACTTC.

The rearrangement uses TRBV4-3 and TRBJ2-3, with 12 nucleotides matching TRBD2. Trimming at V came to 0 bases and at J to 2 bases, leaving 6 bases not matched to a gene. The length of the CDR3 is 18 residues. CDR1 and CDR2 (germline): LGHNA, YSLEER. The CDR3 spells CASSQEASGGGTTDTQYF. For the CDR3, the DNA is TGCGCCAGCAGCCAAGAGGCTAGCGGGGGGGGAACCACAGATACGCAGTATTTT.

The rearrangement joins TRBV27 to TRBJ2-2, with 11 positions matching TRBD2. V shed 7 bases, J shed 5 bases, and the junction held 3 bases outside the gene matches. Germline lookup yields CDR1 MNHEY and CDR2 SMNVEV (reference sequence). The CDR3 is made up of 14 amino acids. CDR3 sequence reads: CASKLAGVTGELFF. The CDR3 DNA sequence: TGTGCCAGCAAACTAGCGGGAGTTACCGGGGAGCTGTTTTTT.

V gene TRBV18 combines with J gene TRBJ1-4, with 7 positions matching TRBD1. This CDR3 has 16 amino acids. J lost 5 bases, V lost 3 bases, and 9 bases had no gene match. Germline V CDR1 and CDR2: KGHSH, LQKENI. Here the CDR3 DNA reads TGTGCCAGCTCACCCATGGCCGGGACAGCAAATGAAAAACTGTTTTTT. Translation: CASSPMAGTANEKLFF.

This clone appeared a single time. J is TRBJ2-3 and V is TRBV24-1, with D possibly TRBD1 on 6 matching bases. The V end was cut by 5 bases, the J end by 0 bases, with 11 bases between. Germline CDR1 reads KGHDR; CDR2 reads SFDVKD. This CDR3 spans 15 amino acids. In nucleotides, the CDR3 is TGTGCCACCAGTGCAGCCAGGGGTAGCACAGATACGCAGTATTTT. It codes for CATSAARGSTDTQYF.

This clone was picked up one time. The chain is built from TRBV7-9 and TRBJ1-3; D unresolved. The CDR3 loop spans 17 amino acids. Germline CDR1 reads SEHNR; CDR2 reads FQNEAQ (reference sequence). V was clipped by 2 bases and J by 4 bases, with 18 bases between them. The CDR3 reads CASSLKNRGTGGNTIYF. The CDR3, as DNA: TGTGCCAGCAGCTTAAAGAATCGGGGTACCGGAGGAAACACCATATATTTT.

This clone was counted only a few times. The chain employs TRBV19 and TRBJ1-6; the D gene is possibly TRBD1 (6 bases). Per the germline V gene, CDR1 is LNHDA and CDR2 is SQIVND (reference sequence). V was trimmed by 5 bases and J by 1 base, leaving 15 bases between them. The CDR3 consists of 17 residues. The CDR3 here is CASSRQEGSSYNSPLHF. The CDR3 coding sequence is TGTGCCAGTAGTCGACAGGAAGGGAGTTCCTATAATTCACCCCTCCACTTT.

CDR3 residues: CAWSFASSGNTIYF. CDR3 coding DNA: TGTGCCTGGAGTTTTGCGAGCTCTGGAAACACCATATATTTT. The gene calls are TRBV30 and TRBJ1-3, with unresolved D. V lost 2 bases, J lost 0 bases, and 8 bases lay in between. Germline CDR1 reads GTSNPN; CDR2 reads SVGIG (reference sequence). The CDR3 has 14 amino acids. The entire variable domain, with the rest obtained from reference TRBV30 and TRBJ1-3, is as follows: SQTIHQWPATLVQPVGSPLSLECTVEGTSNPNLYWYRQAAGRGLQLLFYSVGIGQISSEVPQNLSASRPQDRQFILSSKKLLLSDSGFYLCAWSFASSGNTIYFGEGSWLTVV.

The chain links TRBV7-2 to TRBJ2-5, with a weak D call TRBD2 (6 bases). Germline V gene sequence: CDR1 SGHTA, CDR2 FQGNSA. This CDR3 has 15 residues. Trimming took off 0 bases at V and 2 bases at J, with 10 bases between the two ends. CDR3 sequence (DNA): TGTGCCAGCAGCTTAGCGTTGGCGGGGCAAGAGACCCAGTACTTC. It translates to CASSLALAGQETQYF.

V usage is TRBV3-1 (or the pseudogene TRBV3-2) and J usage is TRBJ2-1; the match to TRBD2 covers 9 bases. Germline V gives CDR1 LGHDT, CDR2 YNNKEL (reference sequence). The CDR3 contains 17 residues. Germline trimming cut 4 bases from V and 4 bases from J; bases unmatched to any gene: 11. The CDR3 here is CASSLRWGGGAYNEQFF. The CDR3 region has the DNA TGTGCCAGCAGCCTAAGATGGGGCGGGGGGGCGTACAATGAGCAGTTCTTC.

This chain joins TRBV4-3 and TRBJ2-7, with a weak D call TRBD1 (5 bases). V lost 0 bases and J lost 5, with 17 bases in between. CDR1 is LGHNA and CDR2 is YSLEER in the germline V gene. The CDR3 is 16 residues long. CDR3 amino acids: CASSQELGQGRDEQYF. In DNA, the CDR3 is TGCGCCAGCAGCCAAGAGTTGGGGCAGGGCAGGGACGAGCAGTACTTC.

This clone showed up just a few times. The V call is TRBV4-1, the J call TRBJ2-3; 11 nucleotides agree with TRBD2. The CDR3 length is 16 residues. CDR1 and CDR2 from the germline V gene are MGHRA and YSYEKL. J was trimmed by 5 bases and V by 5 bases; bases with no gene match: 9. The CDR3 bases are TGCGCCAGCAGCTCGAGACTAGCGGGATCTGTAGATACGCAGTATTTT. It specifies CASSSRLAGSVDTQYF.

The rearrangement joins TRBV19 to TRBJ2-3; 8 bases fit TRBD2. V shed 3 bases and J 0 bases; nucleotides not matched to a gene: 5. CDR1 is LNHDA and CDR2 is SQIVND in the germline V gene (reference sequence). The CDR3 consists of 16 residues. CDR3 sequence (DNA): TGTGCCAGTAGTATCCGTAGCGGGACGAGCACAGATACGCAGTATTTT. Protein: CASSIRSGTSTDTQYF.

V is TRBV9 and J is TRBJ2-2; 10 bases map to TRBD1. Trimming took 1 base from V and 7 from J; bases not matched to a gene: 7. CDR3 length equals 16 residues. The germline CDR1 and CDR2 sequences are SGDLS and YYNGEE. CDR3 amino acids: CASSVTDRGRSGELFF. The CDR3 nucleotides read TGTGCCAGCAGCGTAACAGACAGGGGGCGGAGCGGGGAGCTGTTTTTT.

CDR3 loop: CASSLGSRLSKLFF. The CDR3 nucleotides read TGTGCCAGCAGTTTGGGCAGCCGATTATCAAAACTGTTTTTT. The V call is TRBV27, the J call TRBJ1-4, with D unresolved. Trimming took 3 bases from V and 10 from J, leaving 15 bases between them. The germline CDR1 and CDR2 sequences are MNHEY and SMNVEV (reference sequence). The CDR3 runs 14 residues.

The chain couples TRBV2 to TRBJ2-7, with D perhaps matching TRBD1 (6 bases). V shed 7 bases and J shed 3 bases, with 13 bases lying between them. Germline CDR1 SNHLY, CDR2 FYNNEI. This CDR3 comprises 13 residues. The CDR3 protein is CASNPDRNYEQYF. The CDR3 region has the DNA TGTGCCAGCAACCCGGACAGAAACTACGAGCAGTACTTC.

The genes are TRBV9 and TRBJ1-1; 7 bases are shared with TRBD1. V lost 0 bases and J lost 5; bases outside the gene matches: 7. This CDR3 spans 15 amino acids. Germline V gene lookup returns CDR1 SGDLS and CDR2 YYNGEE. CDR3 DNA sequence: TGTGCCAGCAGCGTAGCTGGACAGGAAAAAACTGAAGCTTTCTTT. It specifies CASSVAGQEKTEAFF.

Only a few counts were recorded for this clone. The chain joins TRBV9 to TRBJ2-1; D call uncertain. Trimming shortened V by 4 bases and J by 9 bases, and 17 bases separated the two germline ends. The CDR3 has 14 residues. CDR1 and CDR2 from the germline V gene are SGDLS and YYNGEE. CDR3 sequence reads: CASSPIGVLGEQFF. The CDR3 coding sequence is TGTGCCAGCAGCCCTATTGGAGTTTTGGGTGAGCAGTTCTTC. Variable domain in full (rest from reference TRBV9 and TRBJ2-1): DSGVTQTPKHLITATGQRVTLRCSPRSGDLSVYWYQQSLDQGLQFLIQYYNGEERAKGNILERFSAQQFPDLHSELNLSSLELGDSALYFCASSPIGVLGEQFFGPGTRLTVL.

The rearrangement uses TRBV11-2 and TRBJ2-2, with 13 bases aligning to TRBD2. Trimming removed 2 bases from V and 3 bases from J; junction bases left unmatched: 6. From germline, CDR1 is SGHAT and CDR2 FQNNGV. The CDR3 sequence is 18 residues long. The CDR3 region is CASSLSFGLAGDTGELFF. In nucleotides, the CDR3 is TGTGCCAGCAGCTTATCCTTCGGACTAGCGGGGGACACCGGGGAGCTGTTTTTT. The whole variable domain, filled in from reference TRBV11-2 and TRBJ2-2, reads EAGVAQSPRYKIIEKRQSVAFWCNPISGHATLYWYQQILGQGPKLLIQFQNNGVVDDSQLPKDRFSAERLKGVDSTLKIQPAKLEDSAVYLCASSLSFGLAGDTGELFFGEGSRLTVL.

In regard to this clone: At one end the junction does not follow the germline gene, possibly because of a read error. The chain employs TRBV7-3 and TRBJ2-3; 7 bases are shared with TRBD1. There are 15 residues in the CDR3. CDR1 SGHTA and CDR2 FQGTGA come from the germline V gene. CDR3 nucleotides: TGTGCCAGCAGCCTAACCACAGGGGTCACAGATACGCAGTATTTT. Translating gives CASSLTTGVTDTQYF.

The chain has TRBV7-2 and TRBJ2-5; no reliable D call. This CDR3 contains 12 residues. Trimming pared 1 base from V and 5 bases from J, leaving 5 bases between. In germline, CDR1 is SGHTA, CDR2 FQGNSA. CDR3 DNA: TGTGCCAGCAGCTTAGGGCAGGAGACCCAGTACTTC. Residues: CASSLGQETQYF. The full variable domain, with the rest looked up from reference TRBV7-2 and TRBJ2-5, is GAGVSQSPSNKVTEKGKDVELRCDPISGHTALYWYRQSLGQGLEFLIYFQGNSAPDKSGLPSDRFSAERTGGSVSTLTIQRTQQEDSAVYLCASSLGQETQYFGPGTRLLVL.

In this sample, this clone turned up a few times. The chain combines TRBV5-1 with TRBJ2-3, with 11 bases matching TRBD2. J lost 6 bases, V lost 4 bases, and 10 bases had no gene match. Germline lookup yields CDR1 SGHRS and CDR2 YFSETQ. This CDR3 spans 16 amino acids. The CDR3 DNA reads TGCGCCAGCAGCATTAGCGGGAGGGTTACGGGCGATACGCAGTATTTT. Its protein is CASSISGRVTGDTQYF.

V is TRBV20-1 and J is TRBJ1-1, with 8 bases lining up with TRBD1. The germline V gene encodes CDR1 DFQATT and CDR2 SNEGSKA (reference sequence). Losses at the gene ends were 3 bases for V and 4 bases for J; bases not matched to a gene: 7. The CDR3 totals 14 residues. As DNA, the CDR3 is TGCAGTGCTAGTGACACAGGGGGGATCACTGAAGCTTTCTTT. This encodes CSASDTGGITEAFF.

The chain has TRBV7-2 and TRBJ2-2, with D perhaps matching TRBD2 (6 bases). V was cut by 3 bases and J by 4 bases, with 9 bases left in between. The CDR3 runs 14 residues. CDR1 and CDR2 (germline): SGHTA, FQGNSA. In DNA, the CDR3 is TGTGCCAGCAGCTTTCGGGGAGGCACCGGGGAGCTGTTTTTT. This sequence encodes CASSFRGGTGELFF.